This T cell receptor (beta chain) appears in the sequencing data of a study of CD4 T cells in relation to SARS-CoV-2 and coronaviruses. The overall study: The restricting HLA molecule for shared crossreactive spike epitopes was mapped.

Findings and caveats of the study: The assay detects memory recall responses, not culture-primed primary responses. The cross-reactivity analysis covered only spike protein, not other viral proteins. SARS-CoV-2-driven expansion was significantly weaker in crossreactive than monoreactive clones.

A remark on this clone: Its antigen is not identified.

V lost 0 bases and J lost 7, with 13 bases in between. The CDR3 runs 15 residues. Germline loops: CDR1 LNHDA, CDR2 SQIVND (reference sequence). This table comes from immunoSEQ multiplex PCR, and its TCRdb copy is limited to in-frame clones, with some not included. The repertoire holds tens of thousands of clones, with 86% as singletons. The unexposed donors gave CD4+ T cells in about 2011-2019, prior to COVID-19. The source of this sequence is a human donor in good health. The V call is TRBV19, the J call TRBJ2-1; a weak D match, TRBD1 (6 bases). The sample was memory CD4+ T cells from PBMCs. The CDR3 DNA sequence: TGTGCCAGTAGTATAGATCCCAGGGGTAGGAATGAGCAGTTCTTC. Its protein product is CASSIDPRGRNEQFF.